Each of the 5 T cell receptor beta chains below was sequenced from the same sample in a study of spatial heterogeneity in lung cancer. TCRdb passed the 5' RACE reads through MiXCR, listing each CDR3 protein once. The data hold 17,000 or so distinct CDR3 sequences, with 6.2% observed a single time. These TCRs are of unknown antigen specificity. Findings of the study overall: Mutation tallies in tumors tracked expanded intratumoral alpha and beta TCR counts.

Time point here: sample taken at primary tumor resection. Sequences were derived from lung tumor tissue, sampled at surgery. The receptor set was obtained from a male donor with early-stage non-small cell lung cancer.

This clonotype ranks as medium-sized (0.01 to 0.1%). Little can be read into the size of this beta chain, an off-target read in a library designed for alpha chains. The chain has TRBV29-1 and TRBJ2-1; perhaps TRBD2 as D (6 bases). The germline gives CDR1 SQVTM, CDR2 ANQGSEA. The CDR3 is made up of 12 amino acids. The V end was cut by 6 bases, the J end by 8 bases, with 14 bases between. The CDR3 loop reads CSVPTRRDEQFF. In DNA form, the CDR3 reads TGCAGCGTGCCGACCCGGAGGGATGAGCAGTTCTTC.

This clonotype was seen repeatedly, ten times or more. This beta chain is off target for a library built for alpha chains, so its abundance means little. This chain connects TRBV18 to TRBJ2-3, with D perhaps matching TRBD1 (5 bases). Germline values: CDR1 KGHSH, CDR2 LQKENI. Trimming stripped 1 base from V and 2 bases from J, with 10 bases between. The length of the CDR3 is 15 residues. The CDR3 DNA is TGTGCCAGCTCACCACAGGGGCACTTCACAGATACGCAGTATTTT. Translating it yields CASSPQGHFTDTQYF.

For this clonotype: With the library built for alpha chains, this beta chain is off target and its frequency is not meaningful. V and J are TRBV6-5 and TRBJ2-5; D ambiguous. The CDR3 consists of 11 residues. The ends were cut back, 2 bases at V and 5 bases at J, with 3 bases in the middle. Looked up from germline, CDR1 is MNHEY and CDR2 is SVGAGI. Here the CDR3 reads CASSYRETQYF. The CDR3 coding sequence is TGTGCCAGCAGTTACCGGGAGACCCAGTACTTC.

This clonotype showed up many times. This beta chain represents an off-target read in a library built for alpha chains; its size is of limited meaning. This chain links TRBV29-1 with TRBJ2-7, with TRBD1 as a possible D gene (6 bases). Per the germline V gene, CDR1 is SQVTM and CDR2 is ANQGSEA. CDR3 length: 13 amino acids. Deletions cut 7 bases from V and 0 bases from J, with 13 bases between. The CDR3 loop is CSAATGGSYEQYF. CDR3 nucleotide sequence: TGCAGCGCTGCGACAGGAGGCTCCTACGAGCAGTACTTC.

This clonotype was seen repeatedly, ten times or more. This beta chain turned up in a library designed for alpha chains; as an off-target read, its abundance says little. This sequence joins TRBV7-2 and TRBJ2-2; 10 nucleotides line up with TRBD1. This CDR3 has 15 residues. V gave up 5 bases and J gave up 5 bases; unmatched junction bases: 5. Germline CDR1 is SGHTA and CDR2 is FQGNSA. The CDR3, as DNA: TGTGCCAGCAGCCCCGGACAGGGGGGGACCGGGGAGCTGTTTTTT. Translating it yields CASSPGQGGTGELFF. Based on the CDR3 plus reference TRBV7-2 and TRBJ2-2, the full variable domain is GAGVSQSPSNKVTEKGKDVELRCDPISGHTALYWYRQSLGQGLEFLIYFQGNSAPDKSGLPSDRFSAERTGGSVSTLTIQRTQQEDSAVYLCASSPGQGGTGELFFGEGSRLTVL.